Below, one T cell receptor beta chain is given with its context. Its cognate antigen has yet to be identified. No base-level quality is on record; no much larger clone is a single base apart. The germline ends are 8 bases apart after V is trimmed by 0 bases and J by 6 bases. Via the germline V gene, CDR1 is MGHRA and CDR2 YSYEKL. Including the terminal cysteine and phenylalanine, the CDR3 comprises 13 residues. This entry keeps only the CDR3 DNA: 39 bases, framed from base 1. Hyperthyroidism patients were newly diagnosed, with disease duration under 2 months, and aged 18 to 65 years. Patients with other autoimmune diseases, uncontrolled infections, pregnancy or lactation were excluded from the study. Diagnosis relied on clinical symptoms, serum thyroxine, TRAb, thyroid ultrasound and orbital computed tomography. Trizol reagent was used to extract the total RNA, and its quality was then checked on an Agilent 2100 Bioanalyzer.

This record comes from a study of Graves' ophthalmopathy and Graves' hyperthyroidism (dated 2018 in TCRdb). Turning to the overall study: Stable hyperthyroidism was defined as no progression to ophthalmopathy within 18 months of follow-up. To explore V-J signatures distinguishing ophthalmopathy from hyperthyroidism, a discovery set of some 100 patients (about 44 ophthalmopathy, 55 to 60 stable hyperthyroidism) was enrolled. In total, around 130 blood samples were TCR-sequenced: 40 to 45 ophthalmopathy, some 75 hyperthyroidism and some 17 hyperthyroidism-to-ophthalmopathy patients. The independent validation cohort included some 19 hyperthyroidism patients plus 17 patients who later progressed from hyperthyroidism to ophthalmopathy. T-cell repertoires of thyroid tissue and blood were compared in over 5 hyperthyroidism patients. TCR beta repertoire signatures were used to distinguish Graves' ophthalmopathy from Graves' hyperthyroidism and to predict progression to ophthalmopathy. After sampling, hyperthyroidism patients received methimazole starting at 30 mg daily, and ophthalmopathy patients received high-dose intravenous methylprednisolone. On the study overall, not on this receptor specifically: Most expanded thyroid clonotypes with frequency above 0.001 were also detected in blood, suggesting blood repertoires may reflect the thyroid immune response. In cross-validation, the 13-signature model distinguished ophthalmopathy from stable hyperthyroidism with approximately 90% sensitivity and over 81% specificity, while in the test set the corresponding values were approximately 80% and 75%. No statistical method was used to predetermine the sample size, and group allocation was not hidden from the investigators. In validation, the model predicted ophthalmopathy progression with 70.59% sensitivity and about 77% specificity; 12 predicted patients were CT-confirmed with GO in a median of 6.5 months.

For repertoire sequencing, TCR beta CDR3 regions were amplified from RNA transcripts. HTBI primers and the Qiagen OneStep RT-PCR kit were used in a first-round RT-PCR, which was followed by a second-round multiplex PCR, size selection and purification. The libraries underwent paired-end sequencing with 100 bp reads on an Illumina HiSeq2000. On the authors' methods: SOAPnuke was used for read processing, and reads with adapters, uncalled bases, a mean Phred below 15, or no exact constant-primer or identifier match were discarded. COPE v1.2.5 was used to merge high-quality paired reads. Each unique nucleotide sequence was treated as a clonotype, and MiTCR v1.1 was used to align the clonotypes to the IMGT TRB V, D and J references. Analysis was restricted to V-J combinations with a frequency above 0.0001, which covered roughly 99% of repertoires. A TCR clonal expansion and chaos score per V-J combination was defined as the ratio of F50 clonal expansion to chaos observed in the TCRdist matrix. Welch's t-statistics and random forest were used to narrow the features down to more than 10 V-J combinations, which were then fed into a naive Bayes classifier. The Morisita-Horn index was used to measure how similar the thyroid and blood repertoires were. TCRdb redid the processing of the public reads, applying fastp at Q25 and MiXCR, and retained in-frame beta chains. Rows are combined by CDR3 protein, so each entry shows the most common genes and DNA. These V and J calls rely on TCRdb rather than the paper's analysis. In all, the sample holds over a million distinct CDR3 sequences, and roughly 35% of those were seen once. The ten largest account for 11% of the sample.

The source of this sequence is an adult man with Graves' hyperthyroidism. Sequenced: peripheral blood or thyroid tissue (not recorded which). The sequence links TRBV4-1 to TRBJ1-1, with no reliable assignment of the D segment. Read as DNA, the sequence is TGCGCCAGCAGCCAAGATTGGCAGTCTGAAGCTTTCTTT. This translates into CASSQDWQSEAFF.